This TCR beta chain originates from a study of T cell responses to AZD1222 COVID-19 vaccine. Study-level points and caveats: Spike regions recognized by vaccine-associated CD4 TCRs spanned the protein, led by 160-218 and 743-854. Breadth and depth of Spike-specific TCRs rose after two AZD1222 doses. Baseline serostatus was positive in only a handful of AZD1222 recipients.

This clone showed up just once. Its specificity is not known. Germline V CDR1 and CDR2: LNHDA, SQIVND (reference sequence). The CDR3 covers 13 residues. Trimming took 2 bases from V and 9 from J, leaving 11 bases between them. Clones were sequenced by immunoSEQ multiplex PCR, and TCRdb holds only the in-frame ones, with some missing. The sample shows 90,000 to 110,000 clones, about 88% of them seen only once. The sample in question was peripheral blood, obtained on day 0 of AZD1222 vaccination. This receptor was obtained from an adult in good health. The chain has TRBV19 and TRBJ2-1; D remains unclear. The CDR3 nucleotides read TGTGCCAGTAGTATACAGCGAGTAGCTGAGCAGTTCTTC. Residues: CASSIQRVAEQFF.